These 30 T cell receptor beta chains share one sample of origin, sequenced in a study of cytomegalovirus exposure and HLA in healthy donors. The PCR made use of 60 Vbeta and 13 Jbeta primers. TCRdb's copy holds only in-frame clones and misses some; the assay was immunoSEQ multiplex PCR. In the table there are approximately 160,000 clones, roughly four fifths of which are singletons. The specimen sequenced was PBMCs. These receptors were obtained from a girl aged 2-10 years in good health and CMV-seropositive.

The CDR3 is CASSPGSIATNEKLFF. The CDR3 DNA is TGTGCCAGCAGCCCGGGGAGTATAGCAACTAATGAAAAACTGTTTTTT. This chain uses TRBV5-8 with TRBJ1-4; no firm D call. Germline V gene lookup returns CDR1 SGHTS and CDR2 YDEGEE. This CDR3 spans 16 amino acids. V lost 4 bases and J lost 0, with 13 bases in between.

This sequence joins TRBV5-6 and TRBJ2-7; D uncertain. Germline values: CDR1 SGHDT, CDR2 YYEEEE. The ends were cut back, 3 bases at V and 0 bases at J, with 7 bases in the middle. The CDR3 is made up of 13 amino acids. The CDR3 spells CASSSPSSYEQYF. For the CDR3, the DNA is TGTGCCAGCAGCTCACCGAGCTCCTACGAGCAGTACTTC. Using reference TRBV5-6 and TRBJ2-7 for the parts outside the CDR3, the full variable domain is DAGVTQSPTHLIKTRGQQVTLRCSPKSGHDTVSWYQQALGQGPQFIFQYYEEEERQRGNFPDRFSGHQFPNYSSELNVNALLLGDSALYLCASSSPSSYEQYFGPGTRLTVT.

V is TRBV7-3 and J is TRBJ1-5; possibly TRBD1 for D (5 bases). The CDR3 contains 13 residues. V lost 5 bases and J 4 bases, leaving 9 bases between the germline ends. Germline CDR1 SGHTA, CDR2 FQGTGA. CDR3 sequence reads: CASSVDSNQPQHF. The CDR3 DNA reads as TGTGCCAGCAGCGTTGACAGTAATCAGCCCCAGCATTTT.

The chain carries TRBV6-4 and TRBJ1-2, with 12 nucleotides matching TRBD1. The CDR3 covers 16 residues. With V trimmed by 0 bases and J by 8 bases, 7 bases remained unmatched. Germline V CDR1 and CDR2: MRHNA, SNTAGT. The chain's CDR3 is CASSDSGTGGADGYTF. The CDR3 DNA sequence: TGTGCCAGCAGTGACTCCGGGACAGGGGGCGCAGACGGCTACACCTTC.

In its sample, this clone was seen a few times. The gene calls are TRBV5-4 and TRBJ2-3; D is uncertain. CDR1 SGHNT and CDR2 YYREEE come from the germline V gene (reference sequence). Trimming removed 3 bases from V and 6 bases from J, with 8 bases in between. The length of the CDR3 is 12 residues. This CDR3 is CASSSGRDTQYF. Here the CDR3 DNA reads TGTGCCAGCAGCTCGGGTCGTGATACGCAGTATTTT. The complete variable domain, with remaining parts taken from reference TRBV5-4 and TRBJ2-3, reads ETGVTQSPTHLIKTRGQQVTLRCSSQSGHNTVSWYQQALGQGPQFIFQYYREEENGRGNFPPRFSGLQFPNYSSELNVNALELDDSALYLCASSSGRDTQYFGPGTRLTVL.

The chain employs TRBV5-4 and TRBJ1-4; D perhaps matches TRBD1 (5 bases). The CDR3 consists of 16 residues. Trimming removed 0 bases at V and 7 bases at J, with 16 bases between. Germline CDR1 is SGHNT and CDR2 is YYREEE (reference sequence). CDR3 bases: TGTGCCAGCAGCTTGGGCCCGGCAGGGAGGAGTGAAAAACTGTTTTTT. It encodes CASSLGPAGRSEKLFF.

This chain uses TRBV11-2 with TRBJ2-7; unclear D gene. The CDR3 length is 11 residues. The V and J ends lost 5 bases and 1 base respectively, with 3 bases between them. Germline CDR1 SGHAT, CDR2 FQNNGV. CDR3 DNA: TGTGCCAGCAGCCGTTCCTACGAGCAGTACTTC. This encodes CASSRSYEQYF.

The chain joins TRBV4-1 to TRBJ1-1; D remains unclear. The length of the CDR3 is 15 residues. The V and J ends lost 1 base and 1 base respectively, with 10 bases between them. Germline lookup yields CDR1 MGHRA and CDR2 YSYEKL. This chain's CDR3 is CASSQGLGGNTEAFF. The CDR3 DNA sequence: TGCGCCAGCAGCCAAGGATTGGGAGGGAACACTGAAGCTTTCTTT.

The rearrangement uses TRBV7-3 and TRBJ2-1, with 7 positions matching TRBD2. Trimming at V came to 5 bases and at J to 0 bases, leaving 7 bases not matched to a gene. The CDR3 extends over 16 amino acids. CDR1 and CDR2 from the germline V gene are SGHTA and FQGTGA. The CDR3 coding sequence is TGTGCCAGCAGCCCTGGGTGGGGGGGCTCCTACAATGAGCAGTTCTTC. This gives the protein CASSPGWGGSYNEQFF.

The J gene is TRBJ1-5, the V gene TRBV27; 7 nucleotides line up with TRBD1. CDR1 is MNHEY and CDR2 is SMNVEV in the germline V gene (reference sequence). V lost 6 bases, J lost 2 bases, and 4 bases stayed unmatched. The CDR3 loop spans 14 amino acids. The CDR3: CASSYGQGNQPQHF. The DNA for the CDR3 is TGTGCCAGCAGCTACGGACAGGGCAATCAGCCCCAGCATTTT.

This clone was observed a handful of times. V gene TRBV30 combines with J gene TRBJ1-2, with a tentative D call TRBD1 (5 bases). From germline, CDR1 is GTSNPN and CDR2 SVGIG (reference sequence). The CDR3 sequence is 19 residues long. V dropped 2 bases and J dropped 2 bases, with 27 bases sitting between them. In DNA form, the CDR3 reads TGTGCCTGGAGTATTCCCGGTCTAAATTTCAGGGAAAGGAACTATGGCTACACCTTC. Translating it yields CAWSIPGLNFRERNYGYTF.

CDR3 nucleotide sequence: TGCGCCAGCAGCCAAGTACCCCGGAGCTCTGGAAACACCATATATTTT. This translates into CASSQVPRSSGNTIYF. V is TRBV4-1 and J is TRBJ1-3; D gene uncertain. CDR3 length equals 16 residues. Germline V CDR1 and CDR2: MGHRA, YSYEKL. V lost 1 base to trimming and J lost 0 bases, with 10 bases between them.

The J gene is TRBJ1-5, the V gene TRBV27, with D tentatively TRBD1 (6 bases). This CDR3 is 13 amino acids long. The germline CDR1 and CDR2 sequences are MNHEY and SMNVEV (reference sequence). Trimming left V 7 bases short and J 6 bases short, with 13 bases between. Here the CDR3 DNA reads TGTGCCAGCAAACCCAGGGGTCCTCAGCCCCAGCATTTT. Translating it yields CASKPRGPQPQHF.

Turning to this clone: At one of its ends the junction is not consistent with the germline gene, which may arise from a read error. V is TRBV7-9 and J is TRBJ1-3; 8 bases are a match to TRBD1. CDR3 size: 17 residues. Germline V CDR1 and CDR2: SEHNR, FQNEAQ (reference sequence). The DNA for the CDR3 is TGTTCCAGCACCCAAATCCGCTCGGACAGGGCTGGAAACACCATATATTTT. Its protein is CSSTQIRSDRAGNTIYF. Variable domain in full (rest from reference TRBV7-9 and TRBJ1-3): DTGVSQNPRHKITKRGQNVTFRCDPISEHNRLYWYRQTLGQGPEFLTYFQNEAQLEKSRLLSDRFSAERPKGSFSTLEIQRTEQGDSAMYLCSSTQIRSDRAGNTIYFGEGSWLTVV.

This clone showed up just once. The J gene is TRBJ1-2, the V gene TRBV19; D is undetermined. This CDR3 has 12 residues. Germline CDR1 and CDR2: LNHDA and SQIVND (reference sequence). The ends were cut back, 3 bases at V and 8 bases at J, with 10 bases in the middle. The CDR3 DNA sequence: TGTGCCAGTAGTATCCCAGGATTCGGCTACACCTTC. Protein sequence: CASSIPGFGYTF.

The CDR3: CASSDVLGQGAGELFF. The CDR3 bases are TGTGCCAGCAGTGACGTTTTGGGACAGGGCGCCGGGGAGCTGTTTTTT. The rearrangement uses TRBV6-1 and TRBJ2-2; TRBD1 agrees at 9 bases. V dropped 3 bases and J dropped 6; count of bases not matched to a gene: 8. Germline assignment: CDR1 MNHNS and CDR2 SASEGT. The CDR3 covers 16 residues.

This chain uses TRBV7-9 with TRBJ2-3; D remains unclear. Trimming left V 2 bases short and J 11 bases short, with 11 bases between. This CDR3 comprises 12 residues. CDR1 SEHNR and CDR2 FQNEAQ come from the germline V gene (reference sequence). The CDR3 coding sequence is TGTGCCAGCAGCTTACGATCTTACTTGCAGTATTTT. As protein: CASSLRSYLQYF.

The gene calls are TRBV5-4 and TRBJ1-1, with TRBD1 matching over 7 bases. After removal of 7 bases from V and 4 bases from J, the junction contained 16 bases not matched to a gene. Germline CDR1 reads SGHNT; CDR2 reads YYREEE (reference sequence). CDR3 size: 16 residues. CDR3 amino acids: CASHMTGRGIGTEAFF. CDR3 DNA sequence: TGTGCCAGCCATATGACAGGCAGGGGGATCGGCACTGAAGCTTTCTTT.

The chain joins TRBV6-5 to TRBJ2-3; D is undetermined. This CDR3 contains 11 residues. Germline V gives CDR1 MNHEY, CDR2 SVGAGI. Trimming removed 6 bases from V and 6 bases from J, with 7 bases in between. DNA of the CDR3: TGTGCCAGCAGCCCCGGGGATACGCAGTATTTT. This translates into CASSPGDTQYF.

The chain couples TRBV19 to TRBJ2-6; TRBD1 is a possible D gene (6 bases). The length of the CDR3 is 16 residues. V was clipped by 5 bases and J by 1 base, with 12 bases between them. Per the germline V gene, CDR1 is LNHDA and CDR2 is SQIVND (reference sequence). The CDR3 nucleotides are TGTGCCAGTAGTCATGACACAGGGTCTGGGGCCAACGTCCTGACTTTC. Residues: CASSHDTGSGANVLTF.

V gene TRBV7-9 combines with J gene TRBJ2-7; the D gene is possibly TRBD1 (6 bases). There are 14 residues in the CDR3. Germline V gene data show CDR1 as SEHNR and CDR2 as FQNEAQ (reference sequence). Trimming cost V 7 bases and J 2 bases, with 15 bases left between them. The CDR3 DNA sequence: TGTGCCAGCACCCCCGGAGAGGGGGCCTACGAGCAGTACTTC. It yields the protein CASTPGEGAYEQYF. The full variable domain, completed using reference TRBV7-9 and TRBJ2-7, is DTGVSQNPRHKITKRGQNVTFRCDPISEHNRLYWYRQTLGQGPEFLTYFQNEAQLEKSRLLSDRFSAERPKGSFSTLEIQRTEQGDSAMYLCASTPGEGAYEQYFGPGTRLTVT.

V is TRBV29-1 and J is TRBJ2-3, with 11 bases matching TRBD1. Germline values: CDR1 SQVTM, CDR2 ANQGSEA. The ends lost 6 bases at V and 2 bases at J; junction bases unmatched: 7. CDR3 length equals 15 residues. CDR3 protein: CSVVGQGASTDTQYF. The CDR3 DNA sequence: TGCAGCGTAGTAGGACAGGGGGCCTCCACAGATACGCAGTATTTT.

CDR3 coding DNA: TGCGCCAGCAGCTTAAATAGGCAGGGTAGGGCAGATACGCAGTATTTT. It codes for CASSLNRQGRADTQYF. The chain couples TRBV5-1 to TRBJ2-3, with D maybe TRBD1 (5 bases). Trimming took off 2 bases at V and 4 bases at J, with 17 bases between the two ends. The CDR3 covers 16 residues. Per the germline V gene, CDR1 is SGHRS and CDR2 is YFSETQ.

The chain uses TRBV27 and TRBJ2-1; 9 bases match TRBD2. V was clipped by 3 bases and J by 10 bases; unmatched bases: 10. Per the germline V gene, CDR1 is MNHEY and CDR2 is SMNVEV (reference sequence). The CDR3 runs 15 residues. The CDR3 nucleotides are TGTGCCAGCAGTTTCGGGACTAGCAGCCCCGGAGAGCAGTTCTTC. Encoded protein: CASSFGTSSPGEQFF.

The chain is built from TRBV12-5 and TRBJ2-1; D unclear. There are 12 residues in the CDR3. Trimming took 1 base from V and 9 from J, leaving 7 bases between them. The germline V gene has CDR1 LGHNT and CDR2 FRNRAP. The CDR3 here is CASGLAPSEQFF. CDR3 coding DNA: TGTGCTAGTGGTTTGGCCCCGAGTGAGCAGTTCTTC.

The V and J genes are TRBV28 and TRBJ1-1; D gene uncertain. Trimming removed 0 bases from V and 4 bases from J, with 12 bases in between. The CDR3 loop spans 15 amino acids. Germline V lookup: CDR1 MDHEN, CDR2 SYDVKM. The CDR3 is CASSLWAGISTEAFF. The CDR3 DNA reads as TGTGCCAGCAGTTTATGGGCAGGAATTAGCACTGAAGCTTTCTTT.

The chain combines TRBV7-9 with TRBJ2-1, with TRBD2 as a possible D gene (6 bases). V was shortened by 6 bases and J by 0 bases, with 12 bases between the two germline ends. The CDR3 runs to 15 residues. CDR1 is SEHNR, CDR2 FQNEAQ, per germline (reference sequence). The CDR3 DNA reads as TGTGCCAGCAGTTTGGGGGGTTTCTCCTACAATGAGCAGTTCTTC. Translated: CASSLGGFSYNEQFF.

In the case of this clone: A junction boundary mismatches the germline segment, possibly from a read error. The identical CDR3 is also encoded by other nucleotide sequences in the sample. The chain uses TRBV6-5 and TRBJ2-7, with D possibly being TRBD1 (6 bases). Germline V CDR1 and CDR2: MNHEY, SVGAGI. The length of the CDR3 is 14 residues. The CDR3 region is CASSSQGEGYEQYF. The CDR3 nucleotides are TGCGCCAGCAGTTCACAGGGTGAGGGCTACGAGCAGTACTTC.

In nucleotides, the CDR3 is TGTGCCAGTAGTATTGGGGGAGGGCCCTCCGGGGAGCTGTTTTTT. This translates into CASSIGGGPSGELFF. The V gene is TRBV19, the J gene TRBJ2-2, with 7 bases identical to TRBD2. The CDR3 covers 15 residues. The V and J ends lost 3 bases and 6 bases, in that order; junction bases with no gene match: 7. The germline V gene encodes CDR1 LNHDA and CDR2 SQIVND (reference sequence).

The chain joins TRBV30 to TRBJ1-2, with 8 bases that match TRBD1. V lost 0 bases, J lost 5 bases, and 8 bases stayed unmatched. Per the germline V gene, CDR1 is GTSNPN and CDR2 is SVGIG (reference sequence). The CDR3 runs to 15 residues. The DNA for the CDR3 is TGTGCCTGGAGTGTGGGGGCAGGGGGCAATTATGGCTACACCTTC. As protein: CAWSVGAGGNYGYTF.